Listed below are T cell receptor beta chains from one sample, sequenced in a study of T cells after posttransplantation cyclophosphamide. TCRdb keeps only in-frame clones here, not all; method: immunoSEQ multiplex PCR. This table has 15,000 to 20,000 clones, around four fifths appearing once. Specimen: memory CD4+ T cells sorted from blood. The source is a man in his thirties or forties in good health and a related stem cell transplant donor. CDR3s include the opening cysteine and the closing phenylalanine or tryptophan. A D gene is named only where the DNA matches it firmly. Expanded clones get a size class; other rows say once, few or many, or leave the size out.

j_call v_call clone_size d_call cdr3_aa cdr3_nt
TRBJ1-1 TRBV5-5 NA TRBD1 CASSWGQGNTEAFF TGTGCCAGCAGCTGGGGACAGGGCAACACTGAAGCTTTCTTT
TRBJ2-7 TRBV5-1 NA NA CASSLYGDTYEQYF TGCGCCAGCAGCTTGTACGGGGATACCTACGAGCAGTACTTC
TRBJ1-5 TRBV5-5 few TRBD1 CASSRVFRDRVSNQPQHF TGTGCCAGCAGCCGGGTTTTCCGGGACAGGGTTAGCAATCAGCCCCAGCATTTT
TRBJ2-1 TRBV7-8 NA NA CASSLARREYNEQFF TGTGCCAGCAGCTTAGCCAGGAGGGAGTACAATGAGCAGTTCTTC
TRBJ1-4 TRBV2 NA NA CASSEVFGSGEKLFF TGTGCCAGCAGTGAAGTATTCGGGAGTGGTGAAAAACTGTTTTTT
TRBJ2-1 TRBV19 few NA CASSTPLGGADNEQFF TGTGCCAGTAGTACCCCCCTGGGCGGGGCGGACAATGAGCAGTTCTTC
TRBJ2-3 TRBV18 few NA CASSPSADTQYF TGTGCCAGCTCACCATCCGCAGATACGCAGTATTTT
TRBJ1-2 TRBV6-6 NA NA CASASGGYTF TGTGCCAGCGCGTCGGGAGGCTACACCTTC
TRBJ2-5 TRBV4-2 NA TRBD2 CASSQDGGGQETQYF TGTGCCAGCAGCCAAGACGGGGGGGGCCAAGAGACCCAGTACTTC
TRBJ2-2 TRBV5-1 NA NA CASALGHSLGGELFF TGCGCCAGTGCTCTCGGACACAGTTTAGGCGGGGAGCTGTTTTTT
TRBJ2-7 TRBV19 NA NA CASSLRDASDEQYF TGTGCCAGTAGTCTCCGGGATGCGTCGGACGAGCAGTACTTC
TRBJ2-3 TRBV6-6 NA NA CASSNGDTQYF TGTGCCAGCAGTAACGGAGATACGCAGTATTTT
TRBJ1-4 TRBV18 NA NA CASSPSRINEKLFF TGTGCCAGCTCACCGAGTAGAATTAATGAAAAACTGTTTTTT
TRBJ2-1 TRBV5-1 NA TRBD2 CASSLERGGIVEQFF TGCGCCAGCAGCTTGGAGCGGGGGGGCATCGTTGAGCAGTTCTTC
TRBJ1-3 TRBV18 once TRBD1 CASSPQAGGDTIYF TGTGCCAGCTCACCACAGGCAGGGGGAGACACCATATATTTT
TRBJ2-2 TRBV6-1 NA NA CASKERPNTGELFF TGTGCCAGCAAGGAGAGGCCGAACACCGGGGAGCTGTTTTTT
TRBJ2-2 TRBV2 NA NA CASSEDLGGATGELFF TGTGCCAGCAGTGAAGACCTCGGCGGAGCCACCGGGGAGCTGTTTTTT
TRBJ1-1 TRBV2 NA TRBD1 CASGQAPNTEAFF TGTGCCAGCGGACAGGCCCCGAACACTGAAGCTTTCTTT
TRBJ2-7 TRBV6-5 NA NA CASKVEGSSYEQYF TGTGCCAGCAAGGTGGAGGGAAGCTCCTACGAGCAGTACTTC
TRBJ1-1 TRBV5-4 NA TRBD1 CASSLGQAGNTEAFF TGTGCCAGCAGCTTAGGACAGGCCGGGAACACTGAAGCTTTCTTT
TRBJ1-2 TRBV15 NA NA CATSTGQSGYGYTF TGTGCCACCAGCACCGGACAGTCCGGCTATGGCTACACCTTC
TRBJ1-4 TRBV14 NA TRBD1 CASSVTGGYNEKLFF TGTGCCAGCAGCGTAACAGGGGGCTATAATGAAAAACTGTTTTTT
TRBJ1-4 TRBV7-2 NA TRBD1 CASRSRGQDGEKLFF TGTGCCAGCAGGAGTAGGGGGCAGGATGGGGAAAAACTGTTTTTT
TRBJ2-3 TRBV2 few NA CASSVSSNTQYF TGTGCCAGCAGTGTGTCATCAAATACGCAGTATTTT
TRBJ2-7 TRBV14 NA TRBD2 CASSHRLAGGRLYEQYF TGTGCCAGCAGCCATAGACTAGCGGGGGGTCGTCTTTACGAGCAGTACTTC
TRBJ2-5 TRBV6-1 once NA CASSEIRETQYF TGTGCCAGCAGTGAAATTCGAGAGACCCAGTACTTC
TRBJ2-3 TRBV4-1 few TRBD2 CASSQGRGGRPTDTQYF TGCGCCAGCAGCCAAGGGCGGGGGGGCCGTCCGACAGATACGCAGTATTTT
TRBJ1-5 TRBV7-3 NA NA CASSLWENQPQHF TGTGCCAGCAGCTTATGGGAGAATCAGCCCCAGCATTTT
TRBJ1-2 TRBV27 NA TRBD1 CASSLTGGANYGYTF TGTGCCAGCAGTTTAACAGGGGGAGCTAACTATGGCTACACCTTC
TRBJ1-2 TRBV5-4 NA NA CASSSQGPFSGGYTF TGTGCCAGCAGCTCACAGGGACCGTTTAGTGGTGGCTACACCTTC
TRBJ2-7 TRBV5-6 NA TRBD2 CASSLVGGEQYF TGTGCCAGCAGCTTGGTCGGGGGGGAGCAGTACTTC
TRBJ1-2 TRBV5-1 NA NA CASSLAVSGYGYTF TGCGCCAGCAGCTTGGCGGTATCGGGCTATGGCTACACCTTC
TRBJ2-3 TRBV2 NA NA CASSLRGRNTDTQYF TGTGCCAGCAGCCTACGCGGGCGGAACACAGATACGCAGTATTTT
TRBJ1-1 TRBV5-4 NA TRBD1 CASSSQGARMDTEAFF TGTGCCAGCAGCTCACAGGGGGCGCGTATGGACACTGAAGCTTTCTTT
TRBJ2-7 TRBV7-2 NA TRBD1 CASSFGQGRRYEQYF TGTGCCAGCAGCTTCGGACAGGGGAGAAGGTACGAGCAGTACTTC
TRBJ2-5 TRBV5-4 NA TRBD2 CASSLPLAGGGETQYF TGTGCCAGCAGCTTGCCGTTAGCGGGGGGCGGAGAGACCCAGTACTTC
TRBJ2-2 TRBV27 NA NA CASPWGRNTGELFF TGTGCCAGCCCTTGGGGGCGGAACACCGGGGAGCTGTTTTTT
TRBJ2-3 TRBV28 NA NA CASSLSAGLGTDTQYF TGTGCCAGCAGTCTATCGGCGGGCCTAGGCACAGATACGCAGTATTTT
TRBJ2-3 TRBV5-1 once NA CASSLAGSLPDTQYF TGCGCCAGCAGCTTGGCGGGGTCCCTCCCAGATACGCAGTATTTT
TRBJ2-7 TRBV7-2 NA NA CASSRQGYSEQYF TGTGCCAGCAGCCGGCAGGGTTACAGCGAGCAGTACTTC
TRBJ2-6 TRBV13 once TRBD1 CASSSNRGTPSGANVLTF TGTGCCAGCAGCTCCAACAGGGGGACCCCCTCTGGGGCCAACGTCCTGACTTTC
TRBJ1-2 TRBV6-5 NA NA CASSPTSTRRGYTF TGTGCCAGCAGTCCCACCTCAACTAGAAGGGGCTACACCTTC
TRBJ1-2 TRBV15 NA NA CATSREQSGVYGYTF TGTGCCACCAGCAGAGAACAGTCGGGAGTCTATGGCTACACCTTC
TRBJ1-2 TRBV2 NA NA CASRLDRRVVGYTF TGTGCCAGCAGGCTGGATCGGAGGGTCGTTGGCTACACCTTC
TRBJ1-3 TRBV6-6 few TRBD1 CASRARDRAGNTIYF TGTGCCAGCAGGGCCCGGGACAGAGCTGGAAACACCATATATTTT
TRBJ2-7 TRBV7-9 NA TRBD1 CASSIPGQVSYEQYF TGTGCCAGCAGCATCCCGGGACAGGTGTCCTACGAGCAGTACTTC
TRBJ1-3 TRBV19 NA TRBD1 CASRTGGAASGNTIYF TGTGCCAGCCGGACAGGGGGTGCCGCATCTGGAAACACCATATATTTT
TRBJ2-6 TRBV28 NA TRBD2 CASSRGWAGAGANVLTF TGTGCCAGCAGCCGGGGGTGGGCGGGGGCTGGGGCCAACGTCCTGACTTTC
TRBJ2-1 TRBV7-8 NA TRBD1 CASAAGHRGDNEQFF TGTGCCAGCGCGGCTGGTCACAGGGGAGACAATGAGCAGTTCTTC
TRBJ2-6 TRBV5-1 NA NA CASSLGGIGGANVLTF TGCGCCAGCAGCTTGGGAGGCATCGGTGGGGCCAACGTCCTGACTTTC
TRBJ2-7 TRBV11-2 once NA CASSSDSGVYEQYF TGTGCCAGCAGCTCAGACTCGGGGGTGTACGAGCAGTACTTC
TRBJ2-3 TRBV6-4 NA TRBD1 CASSGTGGADTQYF TGTGCCAGCAGTGGGACAGGGGGCGCAGATACGCAGTATTTT
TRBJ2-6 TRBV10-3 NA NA CAISAEYRTSGANVLTF TGTGCCATCAGTGCTGAATACAGGACCTCTGGGGCCAACGTCCTGACTTTC
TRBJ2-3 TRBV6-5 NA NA CASKIVGVDTQYF TGTGCCAGCAAAATAGTGGGCGTAGATACGCAGTATTTT
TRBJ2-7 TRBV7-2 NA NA CASRTEYEQYF TGTGCCAGCAGGACAGAGTACGAGCAGTACTTC
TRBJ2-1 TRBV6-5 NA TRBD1 CASNRDRVRGEQFF TGTGCCAGCAACCGGGACAGGGTTCGTGGTGAGCAGTTCTTC
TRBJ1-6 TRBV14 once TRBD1 CASSLRQGAANSPLHF TGTGCCAGCAGCCTTCGACAGGGGGCAGCGAATTCACCCCTCCACTTT
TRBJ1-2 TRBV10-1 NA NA CASSPGTIGGYTF TGCGCCAGCAGCCCCGGGACAATCGGAGGCTACACCTTC
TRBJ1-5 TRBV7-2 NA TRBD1 CASSPKQGISNQPQHF TGTGCCAGCAGCCCTAAACAGGGGATTAGCAATCAGCCCCAGCATTTT